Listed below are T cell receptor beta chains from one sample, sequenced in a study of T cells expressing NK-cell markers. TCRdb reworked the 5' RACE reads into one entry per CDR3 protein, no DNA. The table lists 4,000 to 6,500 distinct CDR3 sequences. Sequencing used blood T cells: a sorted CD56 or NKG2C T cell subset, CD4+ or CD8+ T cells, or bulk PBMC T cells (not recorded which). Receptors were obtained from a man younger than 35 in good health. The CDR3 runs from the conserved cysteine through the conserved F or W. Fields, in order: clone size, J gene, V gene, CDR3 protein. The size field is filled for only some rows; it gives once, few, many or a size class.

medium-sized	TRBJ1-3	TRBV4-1	CASSQVQGIYPGNTIYF
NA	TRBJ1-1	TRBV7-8	CASSFQGEVTEAFF
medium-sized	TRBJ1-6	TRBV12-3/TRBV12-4	CASSSQTGPNSPLHF
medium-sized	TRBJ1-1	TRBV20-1	CSARDKGQGARAFF
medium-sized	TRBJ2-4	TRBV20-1	CSARDRTSGSDIQYF
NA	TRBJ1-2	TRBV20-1	CSAKRPGPPMGGYTF
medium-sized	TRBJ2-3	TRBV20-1	CSGGSGTPGNTQYF
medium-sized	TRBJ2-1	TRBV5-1	CASSDYRGYNEQFF
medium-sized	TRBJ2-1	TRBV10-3	CAISGGRGGYNEQFF
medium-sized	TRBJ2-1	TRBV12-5	CASGLGTGNEQFF
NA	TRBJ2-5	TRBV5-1	CASSLGRYQETQYF
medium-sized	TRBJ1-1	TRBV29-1	CSVEERMGNTEAFF
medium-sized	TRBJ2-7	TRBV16	CASSPPGLEGFEQYF
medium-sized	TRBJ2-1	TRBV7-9	CASSSSGTGPFF
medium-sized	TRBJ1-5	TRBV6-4	CASSDSYSNQPQHF
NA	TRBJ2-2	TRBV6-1	CASRPAGGSGELFF
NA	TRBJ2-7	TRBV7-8	CASSLGGGGVSSAREYF
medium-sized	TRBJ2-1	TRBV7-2	CASSFSGGINEQFF
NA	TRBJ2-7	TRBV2	CASRTGLIYEQYF
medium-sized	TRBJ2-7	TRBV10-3	CAGGGRGVYEQYF
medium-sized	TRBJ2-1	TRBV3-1	CASSPPLRVDEQFF
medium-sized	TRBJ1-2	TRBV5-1	CASSLAVNYGYTF
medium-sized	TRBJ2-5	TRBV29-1	CSAREPGGTQYF
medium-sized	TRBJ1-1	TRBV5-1	CASRTFARREDTEAFF
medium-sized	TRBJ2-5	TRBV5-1	CASSLTSGQETQYF
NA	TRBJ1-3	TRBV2	CASSERAGRGTIYF
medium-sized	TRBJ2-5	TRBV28	CASSPGTRGETQYF
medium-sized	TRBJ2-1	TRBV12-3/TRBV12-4	CASSLPPSGSSGEQFF
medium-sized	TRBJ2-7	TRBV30	CAGSGNYEQYF
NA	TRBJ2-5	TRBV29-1	CSVEVLAGETQYF
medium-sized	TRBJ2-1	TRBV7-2	CASSFSRYNEQFF
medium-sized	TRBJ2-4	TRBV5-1	CASSLAGDKNIQYF
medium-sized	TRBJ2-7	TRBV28	CASSLLGQGVNYEQYF
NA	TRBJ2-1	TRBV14	CASSQIRGSEQFF
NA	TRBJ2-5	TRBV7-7	CASSRGTGETQYF
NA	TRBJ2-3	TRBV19	CASRSPGDTDTQYF
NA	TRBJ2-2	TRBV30	CAWTPGQNTGELFF
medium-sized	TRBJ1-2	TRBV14	CASSEADRVGGYTF
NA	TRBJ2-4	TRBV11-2	CASSVKGTGGNIQYF